This T cell receptor (beta chain) was retrieved from a study of blood T cell repertoires in COVID-19. Study context: Whether acute or convalescent, the COVID-19 samples came from the United States, Italy and Spain. PBMCs, B-cell-depleted T cells, or T cells provided the cDNA or gDNA that made up the material.

In the authors' methods: Estimated nucleated cell counts came from reference gene primer amplification. Repertoires were generated with immunoSEQ multiplex PCR, while TCRdb's copy carries only in-frame clones and drops some. That table is the source of V, J and clone size, and D and trimming were worked out from the DNA. The sample includes hundreds of thousands of clones, approximately 86% of them seen just once. The sample taken for sequencing was peripheral blood. The origin of this receptor is a human donor in a cohort sampled during active COVID-19.

The CDR3 protein is CASSSTGQIANYGYTF. CDR3 coding DNA: TGTGCCAGCAGTTCCACCGGACAGATCGCTAACTATGGCTACACCTTC. The chain employs TRBV6-6 and TRBJ1-2, with a possible D match to TRBD1 (6 bases). Trimming stripped 4 bases from V and 0 bases from J, with 15 bases between. The CDR3 covers 16 residues. Germline lookup yields CDR1 MNHNY and CDR2 SVGAGI (reference sequence).